This TCR beta chain appears in the sequencing data of a study of T cell responses to AZD1222 COVID-19 vaccine. CDR3 length: 15 residues. Trimming cost V 5 bases and J 1 base, with 15 bases left between them. Germline loops: CDR1 MNHNY, CDR2 SVGAGI (reference sequence). Clones were sequenced by immunoSEQ multiplex PCR, and TCRdb holds only the in-frame ones, with some missing. The sample holds 150,000 or so clones, 90% to 95% seen once. Points from the study as a whole: Baseline testing showed seropositivity in only a handful of AZD1222 recipients. Regions 160-218 and 743-854 held dominance among vaccine-associated CD4 TCRs, which spanned spike. Increased Spike-specific TCR breadth and depth were observed after two AZD1222 doses.

To note about this clone: Antigen: not known.

Source: peripheral blood, taken on day 0 of MenACWY control vaccination. V gene TRBV6-6 combines with J gene TRBJ2-7, with D possibly matching TRBD2 (6 bases). The TCR was taken from an adult in good health. The CDR3 coding sequence is TGTGCCAGCAGTGACCTAGCGCCCCAATCCTACGAGCAGTACTTC. Its protein product is CASSDLAPQSYEQYF.